Sequencing of this TCR beta chain was carried out in a study of shared clonotypes between healthy human individuals (dated by TCRdb to about 2020). In the study overall: The cohort included a few men and a couple of women between 18 and 49 years of age. Per donor, three plates each were used for CD4 naive and CD4 memory, two for CD8 naive, and one for CD8 memory. Blood TCR repertoires of about 5 healthy adults were deeply sequenced to estimate repertoire size and the extent of clonotype sharing between individuals. Different laboratories and diverse techniques were used to prepare libraries and sequence TCR repertoires, to increase sequencing depth and limit assay-specific biases. Each donor's leukapheresis produced roughly between about 0.8 and 10 billion PBMCs.

Using the deep immunoSEQ assay, TCR CDR3 regions were amplified from genomic DNA by multiplex PCR. Extracted genomic DNA from each cell subset was spread evenly across all wells of several immunoSEQ 96-well plates, with each plate serving as a replicate. For sorted subsets, approximately 200 ng of genomic DNA, equivalent to 25,000 to 35,000 T cell genomes, went into each replicate PCR. Purified libraries were measured with a Qubit 3.0 fluorometer, size-checked on a Bioanalyzer 2100, and measured again with the KAPA Library Quantification kit. Every immunoSEQ 96-well plate was sequenced on a separate single-read 150-cycle Illumina NextSeq 550 flow cell. Per the authors' processing: Because the immunoSEQ output included only junctional sequences and no quality scores, the filtering could not be the same as the filtering used for full-length reads. Sequences were annotated with PyIR, a Python wrapper for IgBLAST v1.9, and V/J genes and CDR3 were assigned using IMGT germline references. Any read was removed if the V/J assignment was weak (E-value above 1e-6), the CDR3 was missing, or the read contained stop codons, out-of-frame junctions, or ambiguous translated residues. A V3J clonotype was defined by an identical inferred V gene, J gene, and CDR3 amino acid sequence. To compute the percentage overlap between repertoires, the number of shared unique clonotypes was divided by the size of the smaller repertoire. RTK rarefaction, the Chao1 estimator, and Recon v2.1 estimates of unobserved clonotypes were used to assess repertoire richness. OLGA was used to compute generation probabilities for all TCRbeta clonotypes that the gDNA method yielded from four donors. The table was pulled from immuneACCESS by TCRdb, which kept in-frame rearrangements only. Such tables lose some clones; where checked, under half of the loss comes from unresolved V genes, and the rest has no known cause. V, J and clone size reflect that table, while D and trimming were determined from the DNA. A total of 2 million or so clones appear in this sample, roughly 95% of them only once. The ten most abundant clones make up 0.9% to 1.3% of the sample.

This clone was recorded only once. Its antigen is not yet known. Per-base quality was not reported, and no clone a single base away is much larger than it. What the research found in general, with its limitations: Incomplete sequencing was indicated by rarefaction of sorted-subset datasets, despite the large sequencing depth. When a handful of donors were compared, the shared fraction of clonotypes was around 5% for naive CD4, 3.5% to 4% for naive CD8, 2% to 2.5% for memory CD4, and about 0.36% for memory CD8. Pairwise subsampling indicated that sequencing depth was expected to affect the degree of clonotype sharing among donors. Compared with non-shared clonotypes, clonotypes shared by all four sorted-subset donors had higher generation probabilities. Because the study included a small number of donors, the genetic and exposure-history diversity represented was limited. Only blood was sampled, and tissue TCR repertoires likely differ from those in blood. Larger estimated clonotype richness was generally found for naive subsets than for memory subsets.

The CDR3 goes from the cysteine to the phenylalanine over 13 residues. The read is trimmed to its CDR3 DNA, 39 bases read in frame from base 1. Trimming costs V 6 bases and J 1 base, and their ends lie 9 bases apart. For CDR1 and CDR2, the germline V gene (reference sequence) lists SGHAT and FQDESV. CD8 naive samples were CD45RO-negative cells positively selected for CCR7, giving a CD45RA+CCR7+ population that excluded TemRA cells. Healthy HIV-negative adults with no recently reported acute infections or vaccinations were included as donors. All donors were Caucasian adults living in Nashville, Tennessee, USA. Blood was collected by leukapheresis, and PBMCs were isolated by Ficoll-Histopaque density gradient centrifugation and then cryopreserved in liquid nitrogen vapor phase. Purity and quantity of every magnetically sorted T cell population were checked by analytical flow cytometry. Each sorted fraction had its genomic DNA isolated and then quantified by UV absorbance on a Nanodrop 2000c.

This TCR derives from a man younger than 35 in good health. The material sequenced was naive CD8+ T cells sorted from blood. The sample's cell subset or site label, in plain terms: CD45RA+CCR7+. The rearranged chain carries TRBV11-1 and TRBJ1-1; no D gene can be assigned with confidence. CDR3 reads: CASSRTQNTEAFF. The bases read TGTGCCAGCAGTCGTACCCAGAACACTGAAGCTTTCTTT.